This T cell receptor beta chain derives from a study of cytomegalovirus exposure and HLA in healthy donors. Study outcomes and limitations: The study labeled fewer than 200 TCR beta chains cytomegalovirus-associated. Later, an analysis found that TCR clusters from the first cohort tended to co-occur in the approximately 130 validation repertoires.

Sequencing was performed with immunoSEQ multiplex PCR; in TCRdb, only in-frame clones are kept and a portion is missing. The sample lists 200,000 or so clones; 80% to 90% were seen once. Trimming stripped 3 bases from V and 8 bases from J, with 14 bases between. The germline CDR1 and CDR2 sequences are MNHNS and SASEGT. This CDR3 is 14 amino acids long. Comment on this clone: Its antigen is not identified.

This receptor was taken from a woman aged 25-40 years in good health and CMV-seropositive. Sequences were obtained from PBMCs. This sequence joins TRBV6-1 and TRBJ2-1; unclear D gene. The CDR3 bases are TGTGCCAGCAGTGACCTAGTTCTAGTAGATGAGCAGTTCTTC. The encoded protein is CASSDLVLVDEQFF.